This TCR beta chain comes out of a study of blood T cell repertoires in COVID-19. Study-wide background: Samples of COVID-19 (acute and convalescent) were obtained from the United States, Italy and Spain.

In the original processing: Amplification of reference gene primers was used by the study to estimate nucleated cell counts. TCRdb keeps only in-frame clones here, not all; method: immunoSEQ multiplex PCR. Clone size and V and J calls were adopted from that table, with D and trimming inferred from the DNA. Of around 70,000 clones listed, around 80% are singletons. The Seattle patients, enrolled during active infection, were followed longitudinally. After removal of 6 bases from V and 4 bases from J, the junction contained 4 bases not matched to a gene. Germline CDR1 SNHLY, CDR2 FYNNEI. The CDR3 spans 15 residues.

The sequence was obtained from a man between 45 and 60 years old with COVID-19, enrolled during active disease. The sample comprised peripheral blood. The chain couples TRBV2 to TRBJ2-1, with 12 positions matching TRBD2. The CDR3 sequence: CASRWTSGIYNEQFF. The CDR3 coding sequence is TGTGCCAGCAGATGGACTAGCGGGATATACAATGAGCAGTTCTTC.